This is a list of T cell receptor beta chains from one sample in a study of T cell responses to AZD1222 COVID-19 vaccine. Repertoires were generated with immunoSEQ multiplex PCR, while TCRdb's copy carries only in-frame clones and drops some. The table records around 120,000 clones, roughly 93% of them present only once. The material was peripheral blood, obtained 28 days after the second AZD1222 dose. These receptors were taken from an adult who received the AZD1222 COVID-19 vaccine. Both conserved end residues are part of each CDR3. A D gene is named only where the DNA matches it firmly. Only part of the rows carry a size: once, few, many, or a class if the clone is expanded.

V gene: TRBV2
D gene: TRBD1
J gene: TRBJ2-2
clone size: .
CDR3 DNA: TGTGCCAGCACCGGACAGGGGGCTCCCACCGGGGAGCTGTTTTTT
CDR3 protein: CASTGQGAPTGELFF

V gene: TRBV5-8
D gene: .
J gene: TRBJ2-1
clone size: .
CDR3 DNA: TGTGCCAGCACCCAAGGGACCGTCTCCTACAATGAGCAGTTCTTC
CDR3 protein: CASTQGTVSYNEQFF

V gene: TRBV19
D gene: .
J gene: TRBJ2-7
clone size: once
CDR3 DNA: TGTGCCAGTAGTCTAGCCCTGGGCCGCTACGAGCAGTACTTC
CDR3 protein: CASSLALGRYEQYF

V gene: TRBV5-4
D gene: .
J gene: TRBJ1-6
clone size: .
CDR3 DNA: TGTGCCAGCAGCTTGGTGACGGAAAATAATTCACCCCTCCACTTT
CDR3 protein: CASSLVTENNSPLHF

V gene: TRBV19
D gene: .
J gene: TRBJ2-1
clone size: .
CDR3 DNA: TGTGCCAGTAGTATAGGTAGCTCAAACAATGAGCAGTTCTTC
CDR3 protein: CASSIGSSNNEQFF

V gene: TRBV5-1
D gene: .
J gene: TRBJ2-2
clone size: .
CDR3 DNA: TGCGCCAGCAGCTTGGAAGCCGGGGAGCTGTTTTTT
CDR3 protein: CASSLEAGELFF

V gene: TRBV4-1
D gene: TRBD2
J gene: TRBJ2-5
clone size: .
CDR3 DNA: TGCGCCAGCAGCCAGGGAGGGAATAAACAAGAGACCCAGTACTTC
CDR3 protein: CASSQGGNKQETQYF

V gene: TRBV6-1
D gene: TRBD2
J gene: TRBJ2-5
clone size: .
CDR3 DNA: TGTGCCAGCAGTGACCGCAGACTAGCGGGGGTATCAGAGACCCAGTACTTC
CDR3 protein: CASSDRRLAGVSETQYF

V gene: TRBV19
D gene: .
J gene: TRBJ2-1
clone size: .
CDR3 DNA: TGTGCCAGTAGTATAGGGGTAGCAAGCTCCTACAATGAGCAGTTCTTC
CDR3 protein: CASSIGVASSYNEQFF

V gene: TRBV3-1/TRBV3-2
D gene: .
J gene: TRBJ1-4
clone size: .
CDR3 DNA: TGTGCCAGCAGCCCGGACTCGGGACGGCCAACGACGAAACTGTTTTTT
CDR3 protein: CASSPDSGRPTTKLFF

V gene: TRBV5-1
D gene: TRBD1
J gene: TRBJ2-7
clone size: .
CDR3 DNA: TGCGCCAGCCGGGGACAGGGCGGGTTCTACGAGCAGTACTTC
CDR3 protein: CASRGQGGFYEQYF

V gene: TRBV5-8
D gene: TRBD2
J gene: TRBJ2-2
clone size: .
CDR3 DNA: TGTGCCAGCAGCTTGGGACTAGCGGGTCCCACCGGGGAGCTGTTTTTT
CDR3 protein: CASSLGLAGPTGELFF

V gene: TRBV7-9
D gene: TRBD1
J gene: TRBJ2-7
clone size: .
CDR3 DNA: TGTGCCAGCAGTCGGGACAGGGTCTACGAGCAGTACTTC
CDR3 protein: CASSRDRVYEQYF

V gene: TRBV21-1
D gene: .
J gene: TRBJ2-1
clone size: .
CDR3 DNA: TGTGCCAGCAGCAACCGGGCTGTCGGGCAGTTCTTC
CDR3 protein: CASSNRAVGQFF

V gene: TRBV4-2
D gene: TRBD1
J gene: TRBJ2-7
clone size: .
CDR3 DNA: TGTGCCAGCAGCCCCGGACAGGACTACGAGCAGTACTTC
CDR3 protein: CASSPGQDYEQYF